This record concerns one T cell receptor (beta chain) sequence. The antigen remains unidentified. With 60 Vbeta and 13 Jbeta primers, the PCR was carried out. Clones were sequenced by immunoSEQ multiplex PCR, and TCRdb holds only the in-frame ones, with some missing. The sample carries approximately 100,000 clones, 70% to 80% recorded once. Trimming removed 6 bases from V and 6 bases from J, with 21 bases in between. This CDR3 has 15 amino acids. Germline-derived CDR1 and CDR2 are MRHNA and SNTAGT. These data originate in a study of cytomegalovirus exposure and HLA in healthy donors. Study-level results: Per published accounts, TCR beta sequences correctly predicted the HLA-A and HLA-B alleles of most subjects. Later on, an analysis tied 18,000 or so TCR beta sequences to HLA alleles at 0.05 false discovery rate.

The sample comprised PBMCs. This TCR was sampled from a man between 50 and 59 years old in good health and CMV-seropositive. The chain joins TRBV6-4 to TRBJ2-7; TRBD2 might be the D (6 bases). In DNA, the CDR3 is TGTGCCAGCAGCGTCCTCACTAGGACTAACCTCGAGCAGTACTTC. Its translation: CASSVLTRTNLEQYF.